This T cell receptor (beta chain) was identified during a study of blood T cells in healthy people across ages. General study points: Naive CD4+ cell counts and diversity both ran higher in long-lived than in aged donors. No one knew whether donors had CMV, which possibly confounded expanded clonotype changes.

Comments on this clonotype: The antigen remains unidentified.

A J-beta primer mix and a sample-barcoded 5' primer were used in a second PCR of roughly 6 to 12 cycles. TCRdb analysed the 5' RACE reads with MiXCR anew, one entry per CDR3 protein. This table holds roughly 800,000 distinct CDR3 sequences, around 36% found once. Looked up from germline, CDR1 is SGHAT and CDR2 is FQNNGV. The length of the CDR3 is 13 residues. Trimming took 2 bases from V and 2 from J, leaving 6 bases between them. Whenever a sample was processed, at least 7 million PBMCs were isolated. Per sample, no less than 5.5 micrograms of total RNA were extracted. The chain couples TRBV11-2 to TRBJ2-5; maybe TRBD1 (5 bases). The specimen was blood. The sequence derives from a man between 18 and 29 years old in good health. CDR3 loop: CASSLYRQETQYF. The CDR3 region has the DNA TGTGCCAGCAGCTTATACAGGCAAGAGACCCAGTACTTC.